These 9 T cell receptor beta chains came from one sample sequenced in a study of CD8 T cells in ankylosing spondylitis. General observations from the study: A TCR beta motif made of 7 to 9 highly homologous variants seemed typical of ankylosing spondylitis blood.

TCRdb recomputed calls from the 5' RACE reads with MiXCR, one row per CDR3 protein. The repertoire holds about 840,000 distinct CDR3 sequences, around 11% seen once, with 0.45% to 0.6% in the top ten. These receptors have no identified antigens. Source material: blood, either unsorted or a sorted T cell fraction (not recorded which). The receptor set was obtained from a male donor with ankylosing spondylitis.

This chain links TRBV20-1 with TRBJ1-2, with D perhaps matching TRBD1 (5 bases). Germline assignment: CDR1 DFQATT and CDR2 SNEGSKA (reference sequence). CDR3 length: 15 amino acids. V gave up 4 bases and J gave up 4 bases, with 19 bases separating them. The CDR3 DNA reads as TGCAGTGCTACAGGGACGGCGCTTCGGGTCTATGGCTACACCTTC. The encoded protein is CSATGTALRVYGYTF.

This clonotype was counted between two and nine times. V and J are TRBV6-2 or TRBV6-3 and TRBJ1-1; no definite D call. The CDR3 contains 14 residues. Trimming stripped 6 bases from V and 4 bases from J, with 15 bases between. Germline V CDR1 and CDR2: MNHEY, SVGEGT. The CDR3: CASRPGGAVTEAFF. The CDR3 DNA reads as TGTGCCAGCAGGCCGGGAGGAGCGGTCACTGAAGCTTTCTTT.

This clonotype has only one observation. The genes are TRBV5-1 and TRBJ2-5; D is perhaps TRBD2 (6 bases). V was shortened by 0 bases and J by 5 bases, with 20 bases between the two germline ends. The CDR3 runs to 17 residues. Germline values: CDR1 SGHRS, CDR2 YFSETQ. The CDR3 region has the DNA TGCGCCAGCAGCTTGGGGCTCTGGGGGAGGACGGTTGAGACCCAGTACTTC. Its translation is CASSLGLWGRTVETQYF.

Ten or more counts support this clonotype. This chain connects TRBV9 to TRBJ1-1, with unresolved D. The germline gives CDR1 SGDLS, CDR2 YYNGEE. This CDR3 has 13 residues. Trimming stripped 0 bases from V and 7 bases from J, with 10 bases between. In DNA form, the CDR3 reads TGTGCCAGCAGCGTAGGCTTAGGATTTGAAGCTTTCTTT. Protein product: CASSVGLGFEAFF.

The chain joins TRBV20-1 to TRBJ2-5; 8 bases match TRBD2. Germline CDR1 DFQATT, CDR2 SNEGSKA (reference sequence). With V trimmed by 6 bases and J by 3 bases, 15 bases remained unmatched. CDR3 length: 16 amino acids. CDR3 amino acids: CSALYPAGAREETQYF. DNA for the CDR3: TGCAGTGCCCTATACCCAGCGGGAGCAAGGGAAGAGACCCAGTACTTC.

The chain joins TRBV5-1 to TRBJ2-1; 12 bases map to TRBD2. CDR1 and CDR2 (germline): SGHRS, YFSETQ. The CDR3 loop spans 15 amino acids. The J segment lost 7 bases and the V segment lost 1 base, leaving 3 bases of the junction unmatched. The CDR3 protein is CASSLTLAGGNEQFF. The CDR3 DNA follows: TGCGCCAGCAGCTTGACACTAGCGGGAGGAAATGAGCAGTTCTTC.

This clonotype was seen only a few times. The chain employs TRBV7-2 and TRBJ1-3; D not certain. The germline V gene encodes CDR1 SGHTA and CDR2 FQGNSA. V was trimmed by 8 bases and J by 4 bases, leaving 12 bases between them. This CDR3 is built from 13 residues. CDR3 amino acids: CASRGRTGNTIYF. The CDR3 DNA is TGTGCCAGCCGAGGGCGTACCGGAAACACCATATATTTT.

This chain joins TRBV29-1 and TRBJ1-2, with D unclear. V lost 4 bases and J 8 bases, leaving 8 bases between the germline ends. This CDR3 comprises 10 residues. In germline, CDR1 is SQVTM, CDR2 ANQGSEA. CDR3 in amino acids: CSVATTGYTF. CDR3 DNA sequence: TGCAGCGTTGCTACCACGGGCTACACCTTC.

This clonotype appeared many times. J is TRBJ1-4 and V is TRBV20-1; maybe TRBD1 (5 bases). The CDR3 consists of 13 residues. Germline V gene data show CDR1 as DFQATT and CDR2 as SNEGSKA (reference sequence). Trimming took off 7 bases at V and 0 bases at J, with 9 bases between the two ends. The CDR3 loop is CSVLGATNEKLFF. CDR3 nucleotides: TGCAGTGTCCTGGGGGCAACTAATGAAAAACTGTTTTTT.